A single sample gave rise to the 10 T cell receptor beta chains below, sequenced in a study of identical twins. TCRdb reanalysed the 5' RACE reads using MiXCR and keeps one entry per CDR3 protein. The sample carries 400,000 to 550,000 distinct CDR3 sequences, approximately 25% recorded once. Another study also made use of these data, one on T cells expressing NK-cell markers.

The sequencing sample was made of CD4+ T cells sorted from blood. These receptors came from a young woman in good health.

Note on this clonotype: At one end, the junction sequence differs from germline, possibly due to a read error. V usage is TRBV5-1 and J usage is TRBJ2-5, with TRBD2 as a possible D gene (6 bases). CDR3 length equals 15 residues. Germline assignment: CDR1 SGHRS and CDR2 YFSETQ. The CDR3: CASSLGGSVPETQYF. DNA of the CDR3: TGCGCCAGCAGTTTGGGGGGATCTGTTCCAGAGACCCAGTACTTC.

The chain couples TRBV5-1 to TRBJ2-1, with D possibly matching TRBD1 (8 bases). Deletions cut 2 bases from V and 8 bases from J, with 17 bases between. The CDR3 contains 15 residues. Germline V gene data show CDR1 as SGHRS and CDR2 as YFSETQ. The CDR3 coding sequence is TGCGCCAGCAGCTTTATAATACAGGGGGGGGATGAGCAGTTCTTC. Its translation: CASSFIIQGGDEQFF.

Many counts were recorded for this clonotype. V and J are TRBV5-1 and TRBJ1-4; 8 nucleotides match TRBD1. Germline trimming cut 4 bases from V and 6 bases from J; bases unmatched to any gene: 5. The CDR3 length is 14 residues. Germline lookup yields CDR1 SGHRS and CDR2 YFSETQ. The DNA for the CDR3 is TGCGCCAGCAGCCCGGACAGGGCGGATGAAAAACTGTTTTTT. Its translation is CASSPDRADEKLFF.

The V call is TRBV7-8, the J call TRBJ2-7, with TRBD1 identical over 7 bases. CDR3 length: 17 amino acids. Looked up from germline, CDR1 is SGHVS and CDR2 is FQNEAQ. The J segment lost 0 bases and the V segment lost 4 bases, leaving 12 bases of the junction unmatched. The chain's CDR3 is CASSSRSGQETSYEQYF. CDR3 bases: TGTGCCAGCAGCTCGAGAAGCGGACAGGAGACCTCCTACGAGCAGTACTTC.

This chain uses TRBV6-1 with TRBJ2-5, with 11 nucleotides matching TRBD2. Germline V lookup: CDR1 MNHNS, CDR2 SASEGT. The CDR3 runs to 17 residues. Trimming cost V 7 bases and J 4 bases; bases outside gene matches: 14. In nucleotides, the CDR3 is TGTGCCAGCAAACGAACTAGCGGGAGTTTTCGGGGAGAGACCCAGTACTTC. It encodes CASKRTSGSFRGETQYF.

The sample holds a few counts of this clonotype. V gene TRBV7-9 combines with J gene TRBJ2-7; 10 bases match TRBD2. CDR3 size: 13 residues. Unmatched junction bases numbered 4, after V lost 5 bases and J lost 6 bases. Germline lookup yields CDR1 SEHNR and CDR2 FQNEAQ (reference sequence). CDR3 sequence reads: CASSPASGGEQYF. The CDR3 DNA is TGTGCCAGCAGCCCGGCTAGCGGGGGCGAGCAGTACTTC.

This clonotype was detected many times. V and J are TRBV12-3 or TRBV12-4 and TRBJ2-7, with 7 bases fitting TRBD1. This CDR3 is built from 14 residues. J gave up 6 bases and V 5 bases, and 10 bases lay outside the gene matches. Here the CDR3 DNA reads TGTGCCAGCAGTCAACAGGGGTCCCTAAGCGAGCAGTACTTC. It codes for CASSQQGSLSEQYF.

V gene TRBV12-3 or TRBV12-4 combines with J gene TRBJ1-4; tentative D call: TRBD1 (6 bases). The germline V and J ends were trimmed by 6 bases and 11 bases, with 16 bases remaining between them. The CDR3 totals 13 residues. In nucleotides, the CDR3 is TGTGCCAGCAGACTAGGGACAATTCCGAAACTGTTTTTT. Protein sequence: CASRLGTIPKLFF.

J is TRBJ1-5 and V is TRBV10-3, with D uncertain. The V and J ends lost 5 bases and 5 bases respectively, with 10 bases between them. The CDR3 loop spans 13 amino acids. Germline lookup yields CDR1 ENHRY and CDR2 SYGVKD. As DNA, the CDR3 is TGTGCCATCAGTATCGAGGCGTATCAGCCCCAGCATTTT. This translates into CAISIEAYQPQHF.

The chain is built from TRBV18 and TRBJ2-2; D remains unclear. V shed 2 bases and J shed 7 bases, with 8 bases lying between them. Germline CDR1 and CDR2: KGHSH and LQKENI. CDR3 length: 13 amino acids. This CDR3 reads CASSPEQFGELFF. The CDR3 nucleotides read TGTGCCAGCTCACCAGAACAGTTCGGGGAGCTGTTTTTT.